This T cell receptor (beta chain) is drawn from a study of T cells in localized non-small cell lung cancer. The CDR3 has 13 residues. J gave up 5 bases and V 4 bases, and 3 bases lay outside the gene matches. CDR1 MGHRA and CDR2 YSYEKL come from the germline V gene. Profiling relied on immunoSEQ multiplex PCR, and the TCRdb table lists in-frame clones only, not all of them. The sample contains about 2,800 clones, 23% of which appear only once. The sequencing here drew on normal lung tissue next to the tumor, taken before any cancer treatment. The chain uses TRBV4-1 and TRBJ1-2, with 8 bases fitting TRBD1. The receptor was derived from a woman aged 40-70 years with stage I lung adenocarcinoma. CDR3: CASSLDRVYGYTF. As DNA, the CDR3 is TGCGCCAGCAGCCTGGACAGGGTATATGGCTACACCTTC.